This paragraph covers one T cell receptor (beta chain) sequence. At the DNA level, this CDR3 is encoded by other sequences in the same sample as well. The data stem from a study of blood T cell repertoires in COVID-19. The CDR3 is 15 amino acids. V shed 1 base and J shed 2 bases, with 9 bases lying between them. The V gene's germline CDR1 is SEHNR and CDR2 FQNEAQ (reference sequence). TCRdb keeps only in-frame clones here, not all; method: immunoSEQ multiplex PCR. The sample contains some 86,000 clones, approximately 83% of which appear only once. Sequencing was carried out using peripheral blood. The sequence was collected from a woman older than 75 with active or convalescent COVID-19. V is TRBV7-9 and J is TRBJ1-3; D is ambiguous. The CDR3 DNA follows: TGTGCCAGCAGCTTAGGCGGATCAGCTGGAAACACCATATATTTT. It specifies CASSLGGSAGNTIYF.